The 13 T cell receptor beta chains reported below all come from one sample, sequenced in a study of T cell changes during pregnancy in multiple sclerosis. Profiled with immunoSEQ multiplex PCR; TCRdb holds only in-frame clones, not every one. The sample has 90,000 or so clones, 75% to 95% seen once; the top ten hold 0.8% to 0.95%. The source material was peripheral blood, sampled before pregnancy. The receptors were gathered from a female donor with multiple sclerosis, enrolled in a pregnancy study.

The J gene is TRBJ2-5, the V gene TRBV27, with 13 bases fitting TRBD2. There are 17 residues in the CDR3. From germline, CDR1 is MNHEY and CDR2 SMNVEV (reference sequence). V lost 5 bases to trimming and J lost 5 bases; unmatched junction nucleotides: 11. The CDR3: CASSPSTSGRYRETQYF. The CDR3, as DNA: TGTGCCAGCAGTCCCTCGACTAGCGGGAGGTATCGCGAGACCCAGTACTTC.

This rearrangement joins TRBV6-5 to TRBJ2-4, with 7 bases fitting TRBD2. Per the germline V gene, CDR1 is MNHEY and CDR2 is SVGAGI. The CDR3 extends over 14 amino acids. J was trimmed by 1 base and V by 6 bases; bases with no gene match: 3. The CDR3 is CASSLGGAKNIQYF. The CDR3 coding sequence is TGTGCCAGCAGCCTCGGGGGGGCCAAAAACATTCAGTACTTC.

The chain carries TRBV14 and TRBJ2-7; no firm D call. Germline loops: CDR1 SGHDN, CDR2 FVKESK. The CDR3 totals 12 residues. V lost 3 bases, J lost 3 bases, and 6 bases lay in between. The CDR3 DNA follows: TGTGCCAGCAGCCACTACGACTACGAGCAGTACTTC. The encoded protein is CASSHYDYEQYF.

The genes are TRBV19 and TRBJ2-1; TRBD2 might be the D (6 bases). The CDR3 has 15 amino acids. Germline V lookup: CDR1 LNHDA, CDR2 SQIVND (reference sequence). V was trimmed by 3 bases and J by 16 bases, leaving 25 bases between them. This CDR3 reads CASSILAGGDRELFF. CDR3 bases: TGTGCCAGTAGTATTCTCGCCGGGGGTGACCGGGAGCTTTTCTTC. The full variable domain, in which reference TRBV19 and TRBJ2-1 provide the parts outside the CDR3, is DGGITQSPKYLFRKEGQNVTLSCEQNLNHDAMYWYRQDPGQGLRLIYYSQIVNDFQKGDIAEGYSVSREKKESFPLTVTSAQKNPTAFYLCASSILAGGDRELFFGPGTRLTVL.

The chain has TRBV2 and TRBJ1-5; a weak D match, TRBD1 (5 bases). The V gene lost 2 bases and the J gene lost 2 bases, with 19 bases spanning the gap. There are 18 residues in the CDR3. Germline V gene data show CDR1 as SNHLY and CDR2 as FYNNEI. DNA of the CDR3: TGTGCCAGCAGTGAATACGCCCAGACAGTATTAGGCAATCAGCCCCAGCATTTT. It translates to CASSEYAQTVLGNQPQHF.

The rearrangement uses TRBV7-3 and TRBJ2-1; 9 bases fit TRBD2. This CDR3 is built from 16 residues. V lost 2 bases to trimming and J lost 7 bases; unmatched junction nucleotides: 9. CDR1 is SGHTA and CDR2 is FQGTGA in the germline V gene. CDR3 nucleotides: TGTGCCAGCAGCTTAGGGTGGCGGGAGGGCCGGAATGAGCAGTTCTTC. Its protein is CASSLGWREGRNEQFF.

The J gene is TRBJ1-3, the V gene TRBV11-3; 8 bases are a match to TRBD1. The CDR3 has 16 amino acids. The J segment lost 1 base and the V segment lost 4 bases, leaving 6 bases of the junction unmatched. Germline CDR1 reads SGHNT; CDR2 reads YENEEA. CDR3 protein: CASSSGQGSSGNTIYF. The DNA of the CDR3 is TGTGCCAGCAGCTCAGGACAGGGATCATCTGGAAACACCATATATTTT.

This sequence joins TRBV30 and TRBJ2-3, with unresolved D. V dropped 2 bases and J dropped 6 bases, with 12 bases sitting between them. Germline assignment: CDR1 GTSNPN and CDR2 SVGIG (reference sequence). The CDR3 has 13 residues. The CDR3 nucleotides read TGTGCCTGGAGTTTTGCAGGCTATGATACGCAGTATTTT. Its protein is CAWSFAGYDTQYF.

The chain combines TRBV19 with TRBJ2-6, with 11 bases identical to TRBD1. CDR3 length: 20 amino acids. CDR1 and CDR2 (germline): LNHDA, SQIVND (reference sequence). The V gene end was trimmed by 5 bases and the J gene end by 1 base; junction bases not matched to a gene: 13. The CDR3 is CASSPRGGTGGISGANVLTF. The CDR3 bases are TGTGCCAGTAGTCCTCGCGGAGGGACAGGGGGAATTTCTGGGGCCAACGTCCTGACTTTC.

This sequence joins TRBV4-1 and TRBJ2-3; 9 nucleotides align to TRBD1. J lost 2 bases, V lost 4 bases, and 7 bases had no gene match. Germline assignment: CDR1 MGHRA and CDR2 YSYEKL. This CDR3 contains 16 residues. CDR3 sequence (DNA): TGCGCCAGCAGCCCCTTGGGACAGGGTTTCACAGATACGCAGTATTTT. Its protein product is CASSPLGQGFTDTQYF.

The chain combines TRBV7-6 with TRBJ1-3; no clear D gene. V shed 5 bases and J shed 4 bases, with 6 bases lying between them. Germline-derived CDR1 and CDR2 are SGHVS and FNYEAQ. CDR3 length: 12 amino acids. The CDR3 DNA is TGTGCCAGCAGCATCGGGGGAAACACCATATATTTT. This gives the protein CASSIGGNTIYF.

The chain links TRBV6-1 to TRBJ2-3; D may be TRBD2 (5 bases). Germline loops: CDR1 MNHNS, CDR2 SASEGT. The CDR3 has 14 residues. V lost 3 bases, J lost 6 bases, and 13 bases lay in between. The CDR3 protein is CASSDRTSGDTQYF. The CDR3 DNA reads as TGTGCCAGCAGTGACAGGACTTCCGGGGATACGCAGTATTTT.

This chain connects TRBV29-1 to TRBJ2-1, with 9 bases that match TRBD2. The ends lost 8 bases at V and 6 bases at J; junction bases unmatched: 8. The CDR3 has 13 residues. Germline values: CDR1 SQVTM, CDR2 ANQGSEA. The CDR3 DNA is TGCAGCTCTGCGGGGGGGCAGGGCAATGAGCAGTTCTTC. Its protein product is CSSAGGQGNEQFF.